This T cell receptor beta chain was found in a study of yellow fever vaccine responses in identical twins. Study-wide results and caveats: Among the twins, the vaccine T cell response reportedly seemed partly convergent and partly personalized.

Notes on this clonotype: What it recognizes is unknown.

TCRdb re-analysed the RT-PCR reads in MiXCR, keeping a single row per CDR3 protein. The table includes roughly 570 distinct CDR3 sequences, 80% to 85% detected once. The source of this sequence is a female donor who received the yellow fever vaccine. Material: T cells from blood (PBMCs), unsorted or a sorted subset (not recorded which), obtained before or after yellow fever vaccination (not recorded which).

The CDR3 loop is CASSEAAEINSPLHF. The CDR3 nucleotides read TGTGCCAGCAGTGAAGCCGCAGAAATCAATTCACCCCTCCACTTT. The V call is TRBV6-1, the J call TRBJ1-6; no clear D. Trimming took off 0 bases at V and 7 bases at J, with 10 bases between the two ends. Germline loops: CDR1 MNHNS, CDR2 SASEGT. This CDR3 is 15 amino acids long.